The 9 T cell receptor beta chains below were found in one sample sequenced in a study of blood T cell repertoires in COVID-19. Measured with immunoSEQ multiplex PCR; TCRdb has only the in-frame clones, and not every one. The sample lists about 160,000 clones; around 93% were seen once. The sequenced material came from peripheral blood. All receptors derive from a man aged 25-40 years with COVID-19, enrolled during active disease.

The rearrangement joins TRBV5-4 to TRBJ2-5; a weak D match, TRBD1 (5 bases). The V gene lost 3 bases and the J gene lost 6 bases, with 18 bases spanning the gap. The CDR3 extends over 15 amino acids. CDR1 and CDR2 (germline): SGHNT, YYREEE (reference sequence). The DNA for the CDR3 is TGTGCCAGCAGCTCCTCTCAGGGTGGCGTACAGACCCAGTACTTC. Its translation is CASSSSQGGVQTQYF.

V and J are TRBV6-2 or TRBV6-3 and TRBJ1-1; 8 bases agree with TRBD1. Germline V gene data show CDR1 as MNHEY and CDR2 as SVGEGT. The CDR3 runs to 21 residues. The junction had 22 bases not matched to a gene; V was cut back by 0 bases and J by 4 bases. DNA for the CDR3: TGTGCCAGCAGTTACTCATCAACTGCAGGGGGCTCCAATGCGGTTACCACTGAAGCTTTCTTT. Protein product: CASSYSSTAGGSNAVTTEAFF.

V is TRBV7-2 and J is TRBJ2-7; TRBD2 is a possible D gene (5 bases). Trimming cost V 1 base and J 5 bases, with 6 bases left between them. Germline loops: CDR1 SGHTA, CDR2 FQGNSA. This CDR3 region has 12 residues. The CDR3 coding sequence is TGTGCCAGCAGCTTAGGAGCGGACGAGCAGTACTTC. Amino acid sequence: CASSLGADEQYF. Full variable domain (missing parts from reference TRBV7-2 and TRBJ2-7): GAGVSQSPSNKVTEKGKDVELRCDPISGHTALYWYRQSLGQGLEFLIYFQGNSAPDKSGLPSDRFSAERTGGSVSTLTIQRTQQEDSAVYLCASSLGADEQYFGPGTRLTVT.

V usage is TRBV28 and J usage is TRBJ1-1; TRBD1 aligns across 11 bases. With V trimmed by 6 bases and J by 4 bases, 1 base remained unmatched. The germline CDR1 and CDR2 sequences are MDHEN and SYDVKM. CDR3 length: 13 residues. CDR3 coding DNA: TGTGCCAGCAGGGGACAGGGGGGCACTGAAGCTTTCTTT. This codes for CASRGQGGTEAFF.

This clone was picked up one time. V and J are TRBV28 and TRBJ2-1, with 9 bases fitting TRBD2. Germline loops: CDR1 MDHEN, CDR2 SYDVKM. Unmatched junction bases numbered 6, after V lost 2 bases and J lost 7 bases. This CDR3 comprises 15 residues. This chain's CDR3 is CASSLEAGGLNEQFF. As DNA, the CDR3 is TGTGCCAGCAGTTTAGAAGCGGGAGGATTAAATGAGCAGTTCTTC.

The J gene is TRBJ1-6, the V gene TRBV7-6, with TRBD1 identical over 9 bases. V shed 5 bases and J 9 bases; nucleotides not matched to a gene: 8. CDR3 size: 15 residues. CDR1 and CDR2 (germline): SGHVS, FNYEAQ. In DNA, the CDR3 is TGTGCCAGCAGCACTGGACAGGGGAGGGGTTCACCCCTCCACTTT. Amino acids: CASSTGQGRGSPLHF.

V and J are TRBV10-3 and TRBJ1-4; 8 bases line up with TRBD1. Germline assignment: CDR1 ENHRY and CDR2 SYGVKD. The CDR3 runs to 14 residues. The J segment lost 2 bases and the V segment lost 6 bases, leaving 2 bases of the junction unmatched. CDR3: CAISGQGTNEKLFF. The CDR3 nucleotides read TGTGCCATCAGCGGACAGGGCACTAATGAAAAACTGTTTTTT.

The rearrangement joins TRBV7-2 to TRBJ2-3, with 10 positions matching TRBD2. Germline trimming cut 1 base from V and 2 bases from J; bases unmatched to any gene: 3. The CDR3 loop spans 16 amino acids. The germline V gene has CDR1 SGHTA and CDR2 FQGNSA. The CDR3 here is CASSLVAGGYTDTQYF. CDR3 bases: TGTGCCAGCAGCTTAGTAGCGGGGGGATACACAGATACGCAGTATTTT.

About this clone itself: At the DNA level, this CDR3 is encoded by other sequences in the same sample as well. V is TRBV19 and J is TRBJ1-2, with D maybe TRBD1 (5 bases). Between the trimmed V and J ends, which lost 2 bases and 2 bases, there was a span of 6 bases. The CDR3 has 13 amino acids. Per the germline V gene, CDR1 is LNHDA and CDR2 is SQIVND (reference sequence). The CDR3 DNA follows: TGTGCCAGTAGTATATCAGGGAACTATGGCTACACCTTC. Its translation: CASSISGNYGYTF.